What follows is one TCR beta chain and its context. The target of this receptor is not known. No qualities accompany the bases; no much larger clone lies one base away. The sample belongs to a study of a mutant IDH1 vaccine in newly diagnosed glioma (dated by TCRdb to the early 2020s). For the study in its entirety: Vaccination was initiated 4-6 weeks after radiotherapy alone, or concurrently with temozolomide cycles in the chemotherapy-containing groups. For exploratory analyses, under 30 treated patients had longitudinal TCRB deep sequencing done wherever samples were available. Prior to enrollment, standard therapy consisting of radiotherapy alone, temozolomide alone, or radiochemotherapy with temozolomide had been administered to patients, with the combination being received by most patients. Of the roughly 34 treated patients, around 60% were male and approximately 40% were female, and the mean age was approximately 41 years. Visit V12 was the week-35 safety follow-up and visit V13 was the week-47 end of study. Six visits were used for peripheral blood collection: V03 (baseline), V05, V07, V10, V12 and V13. Points the paper makes about the study in general: Pseudoprogression appeared unrelated to alterations in the top peripheral T cell clonotypes detected by TCRB sequencing. It was noted by the authors that analyses of patient blood samples could not be reproduced owing to sample limitations. Immune responses induced by the vaccine were seen in around 94% of patients across multiple MHC alleles. Selection of PBMC samples for TCRB deep sequencing was based on availability.

Based on the germline V gene, the CDR1 and CDR2 sequences are SGHRS and YFSETQ. The CDR3 runs 16 amino acids, cysteine and phenylalanine included. Just CDR3 DNA is preserved here, 48 bases in frame from base 1. Here V drops 2 bases and J drops 1 base, and the junction holds 5 bases not matched to any gene. Explained via the paper, the time point label denotes: week 35, safety follow-up. Each vaccine dose, consisting of 300 ug of a 20-mer mutant IDH1 peptide in Montanide, was administered subcutaneously with topical imiquimod. Across visits V03 through V10, patients got a total of eight vaccinations, given in weeks 1, 3, 5, 7, 11, 15, 19 and 23. The donors had newly diagnosed IDH1-mutant astrocytomas of WHO grade 3 or 4 that showed loss of nuclear ATRX. The samples were drawn from NOA16, a multicentre, single-arm, open-label phase I trial in Germany that tested a mutant IDH1 peptide vaccine in humans for the first time. The DNeasy Blood and Tissue Kit was used to extract genomic DNA from EDTA blood for TCRB sequencing.

Library prep was done by the immunoSEQ multiplex PCR assay. Rearranged TCR beta chain sequences were amplified with the hsTCRB Kit following the manufacturer's protocol. An Illumina MiSeq was used to sequence the TCRB libraries. Per the source publication's procedure: Demultiplexing, trimming and gene mapping were performed with the kit vendor's proprietary platform. In its TCRdb copy, this immuneACCESS table keeps in-frame sequences only and misses some clones. Where compared with another copy, unresolved V genes explain less than half of these, and the others have no known cause. V, J and clone size are those of that table, while D and trimming were read from the DNA. In all, the sample holds 69,000 or so clones, and more than 75% of those were seen once. About 2% of the sample belongs to the ten largest clones.

The rearranged segments are TRBV5-1 and TRBJ2-3; the junction holds 9 bases that match TRBD2. The receptor was derived from a man in his thirties or forties with glioma. The material was PBMCs, obtained from a glioma patient whose treatment included an IDH1 peptide vaccine. Read as DNA, the sequence is TGCGCCAGCAGCTTTGATATAGCGGGGGGCACAGATACGCAGTATTTT. This translates into CASSFDIAGGTDTQYF.